This T cell receptor beta chain was identified in a study of Ad26.COV2.S vaccination and SARS-CoV-2 variants (dated by TCRdb to about 2021). In terms of the full investigation: TCRbeta repertoire sequencing served as the tool for gauging how specific and how broad the SARS-CoV-2-reactive T cell receptors were following Ad26.COV2.S vaccination. A total of some 30 samples were included in the TCR-sequenced set, comprising around 19 Ad26.COV2.S vaccine recipients, 5 placebo recipients and 8 SARS-CoV-2 convalescent individuals.

Points the paper makes about the study in general: It was noted by the authors that total T cell responses may have been underestimated by the TCR breadth and depth analyses. Substantial breadth of spike-specific CD8+ and CD4+ T cell responses was reported after vaccination. Non-spike TCR breadth was comparable between vaccine and placebo recipients, consistent with the vaccine containing only spike. Ad26.COV2.S recipients had higher spike-specific TCR breadth than placebo recipients (P = 0.0014).

TCRbeta CDR3 regions were sequenced with the immunoSEQ Assay. After extraction, genomic DNA underwent amplification by bias-controlled multiplex PCR, followed by high-throughput sequencing. Turning to the authors' computational methods: To quantify the absolute abundance of every unique TCRbeta CDR3 region, sequences were collapsed and filtered. T cell fraction was estimated by normalizing TCRbeta template counts to usable DNA, with usable DNA measured through amplification of reference genes found in all nucleated cells. Repertoire TCRs were annotated as SARS-CoV-2-specific by exact matching of V gene, CDR3 amino acid sequence and J gene to a known reactive TCR set. MIRA supplied the reference SARS-CoV-2 TCR set, which was filtered for enrichment in COVID-19-positive ImmuneCODE repertoires so that public or cross-reactive TCRs were removed. Drawing on the MIRA antigens, annotated TCRs were analysed further at the level of specific ORF or position within ORF. Breadth was defined as the number of annotated unique rearrangements divided by the total number of unique productive rearrangements, and depth was defined as the summed frequency of the annotated unique rearrangements. Two-sided Wilcoxon rank-sum tests were used to compare TCR breadth between groups. TCRdb provides this immuneACCESS table in a form limited to in-frame rearrangements. Some clones are lacking; in checked studies, under half of them reflect an unresolved V gene, and why the rest are absent is not known. V and J calls and clone size are given by that table; D and trimming were obtained from the DNA. This sample gives hundreds of thousands of clones in total; under 95% of them show up just once. Of the sample, about 3.8% falls within the top ten clones.

Comments on this clone: No antigen is known for it. The input lacks base qualities; no much larger clone sits a single base away.

Explained via the paper, the time point label denotes: individuals recovered from natural SARS-CoV-2 infection. This clonotype was obtained from a human donor who had recovered from COVID-19. The source was peripheral blood, collected after recovery from COVID-19.

The CDR3 region: CASSSRQGAKGNTIYF. The DNA sequence reads TGTGCCAGCAGCTCCCGACAGGGAGCGAAAGGAAACACCATATATTTT. Here the chain combines TRBV7-9 and TRBJ1-3, with 7 bases in between that match TRBD1. Clipping removes 4 bases from V and 4 bases from J, with 10 as the unmatched junction base count. In the germline V gene (reference sequence), CDR1 corresponds to SEHNR and CDR2 to FQNEAQ. From the cysteine up to the phenylalanine, the CDR3 has a length of 16 residues. The read is trimmed to its CDR3 DNA, 48 bases read in frame from base 1. Here the CDR3 is joined to the reference TRBV7-9 and TRBJ1-3 genes, and the full variable domain is: DTGVSQNPRHKITKRGQNVTFRCDPISEHNRLYWYRQTLGQGPEFLTYFQNEAQLEKSRLLSDRFSAERPKGSFSTLEIQRTEQGDSAMYLCASSSRQGAKGNTIYFGEGSWLTVV.